This T cell receptor beta chain comes out of a study of shared clonotypes between healthy human individuals. The germline V and J ends were trimmed by 1 base and 7 bases, with 8 bases remaining between them. The length of the CDR3 is 13 residues. Germline CDR1 reads SGHDT; CDR2 reads YYEEEE. CD45RO-negative cells were positively selected for CCR7, leaving out terminally differentiated effector memory CD45RA+ cells. The table came from immunoSEQ multiplex PCR; TCRdb's copy has only in-frame clones and leaves some out. The sample records about 820,000 clones, about 91% being singletons. This sequence originates from a man younger than 40 in good health. This chain uses TRBV5-6 with TRBJ2-2, with D tentatively TRBD2 (5 bases). Sample: naive CD8+ T cells sorted from blood. The CDR3 DNA reads as TGTGCCAGCAGCTTGAGGGCGGGCGGGGAGCTGTTTTTT. As protein: CASSLRAGGELFF.